This record covers a single T cell receptor (beta chain). As yet, its antigen is unknown. Germline assignment: CDR1 LGHNT and CDR2 FRNRAP. Trimming stripped 3 bases from V and 2 bases from J, with 20 bases between. The length of the CDR3 is 17 residues. The data belong to a study of shared clonotypes between healthy human individuals. Study in general: CD4 naive and memory got three plates each, CD8 naive two, CD8 memory one. Whole-study findings and limits: The expectation was that sequencing depth would affect clonotype sharing among donors.

Genomic DNA from each subset was divided evenly over several immunoSEQ plates. Repertoires were generated with immunoSEQ multiplex PCR, while TCRdb's copy carries only in-frame clones and drops some. The sample consists of about 690,000 clones, 90% of them appearing once. The specimen was memory CD8+ T cells from PBMCs. Subset specified: CD45RO+ cells pooled with CCR7-negative TemRA cells. The rearrangement joins TRBV12-5 to TRBJ2-7; perhaps TRBD1 as D (6 bases). This TCR came from a young man in good health. Some clones in this sample may be carry-over from other donors' samples. The CDR3 sequence is CASGFSGARGIPYEQYF. The CDR3 coding sequence is TGTGCTAGTGGTTTCTCAGGGGCCCGGGGAATCCCCTACGAGCAGTACTTC.